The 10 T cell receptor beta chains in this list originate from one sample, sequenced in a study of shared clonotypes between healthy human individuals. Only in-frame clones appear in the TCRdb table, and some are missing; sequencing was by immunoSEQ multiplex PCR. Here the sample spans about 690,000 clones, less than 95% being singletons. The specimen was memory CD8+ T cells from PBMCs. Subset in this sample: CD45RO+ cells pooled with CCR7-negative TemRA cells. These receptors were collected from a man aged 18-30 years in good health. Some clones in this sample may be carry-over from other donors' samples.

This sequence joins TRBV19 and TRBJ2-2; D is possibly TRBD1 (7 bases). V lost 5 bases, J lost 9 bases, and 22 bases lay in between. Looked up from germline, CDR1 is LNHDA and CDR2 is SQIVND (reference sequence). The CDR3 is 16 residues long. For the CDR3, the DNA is TGTGCCAGTAGTGATGCCCCCAGGGGGGCCATCTGGGAGCTGTTTTTT. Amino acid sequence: CASSDAPRGAIWELFF.

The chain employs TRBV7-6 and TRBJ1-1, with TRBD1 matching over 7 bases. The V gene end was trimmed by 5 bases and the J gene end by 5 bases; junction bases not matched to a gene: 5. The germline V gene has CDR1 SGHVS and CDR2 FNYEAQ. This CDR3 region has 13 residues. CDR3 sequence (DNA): TGTGCCAGCAGCCCAGCCAGGGGGACTGAAGCTTTCTTT. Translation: CASSPARGTEAFF.

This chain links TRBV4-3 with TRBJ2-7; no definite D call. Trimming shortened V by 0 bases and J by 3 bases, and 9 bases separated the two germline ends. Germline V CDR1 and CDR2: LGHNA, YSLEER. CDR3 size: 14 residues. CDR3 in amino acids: CASSQDVQDYEQYF. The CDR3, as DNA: TGCGCCAGCAGCCAAGATGTCCAGGACTACGAGCAGTACTTC.

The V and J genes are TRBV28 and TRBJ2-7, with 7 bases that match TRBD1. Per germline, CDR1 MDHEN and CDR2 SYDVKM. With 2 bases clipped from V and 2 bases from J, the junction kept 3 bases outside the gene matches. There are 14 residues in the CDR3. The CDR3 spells CASSLMGTAYEQYF. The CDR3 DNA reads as TGTGCCAGCAGTTTAATGGGGACAGCCTACGAGCAGTACTTC.

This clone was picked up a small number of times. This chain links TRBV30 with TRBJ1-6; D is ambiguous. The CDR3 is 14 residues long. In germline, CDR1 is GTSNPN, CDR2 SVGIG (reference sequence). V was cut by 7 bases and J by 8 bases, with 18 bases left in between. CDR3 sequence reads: CALDVPSRHSPLHF. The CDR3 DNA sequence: TGTGCCTTGGACGTTCCATCTCGACATTCACCCCTCCACTTT. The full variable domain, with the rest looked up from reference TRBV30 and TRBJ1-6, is SQTIHQWPATLVQPVGSPLSLECTVEGTSNPNLYWYRQAAGRGLQLLFYSVGIGQISSEVPQNLSASRPQDRQFILSSKKLLLSDSGFYLCALDVPSRHSPLHFGNGTRLTVT.

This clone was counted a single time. The CDR3 spells CASSPGTSGLYEQYF. The CDR3 nucleotides are TGTGCCAGCTCACCCGGGACTAGCGGCCTGTACGAGCAGTACTTC. The chain joins TRBV18 to TRBJ2-7, with TRBD2 matching over 11 bases. The J segment lost 4 bases and the V segment lost 3 bases, leaving 5 bases of the junction unmatched. This CDR3 is built from 15 residues. Germline lookup yields CDR1 KGHSH and CDR2 LQKENI.

The CDR3 nucleotides are TGTGCCAGTAGTACCGGGTGGGGCCTAGTAGGGGAGACCCAGTACTTC. Translation gives CASSTGWGLVGETQYF. The J gene is TRBJ2-5, the V gene TRBV19, with D possibly matching TRBD1 (5 bases). Trimming left V 4 bases short and J 5 bases short, with 20 bases between. Per germline, CDR1 LNHDA and CDR2 SQIVND (reference sequence). CDR3 length equals 16 residues.

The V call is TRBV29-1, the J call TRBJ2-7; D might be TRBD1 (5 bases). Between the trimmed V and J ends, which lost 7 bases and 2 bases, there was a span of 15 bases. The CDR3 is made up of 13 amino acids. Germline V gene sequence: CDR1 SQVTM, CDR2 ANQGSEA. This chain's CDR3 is CSAWAQDTYEQYF. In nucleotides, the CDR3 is TGCAGCGCCTGGGCACAGGATACCTACGAGCAGTACTTC.

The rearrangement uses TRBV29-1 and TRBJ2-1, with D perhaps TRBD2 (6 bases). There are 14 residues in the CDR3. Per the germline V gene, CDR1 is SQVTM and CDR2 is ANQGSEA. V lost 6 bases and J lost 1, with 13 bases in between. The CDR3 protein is CSVTGVESYNEQFF. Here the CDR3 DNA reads TGCAGCGTGACGGGAGTAGAGTCCTACAATGAGCAGTTCTTC.

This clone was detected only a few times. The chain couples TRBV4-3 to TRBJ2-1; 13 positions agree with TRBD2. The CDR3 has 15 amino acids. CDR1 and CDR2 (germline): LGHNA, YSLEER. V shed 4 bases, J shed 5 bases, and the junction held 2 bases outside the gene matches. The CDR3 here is CASSPGLAGNNEQFF. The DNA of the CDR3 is TGCGCCAGCAGCCCGGGACTAGCGGGGAACAATGAGCAGTTCTTC.